The 26 T cell receptor beta chains below come from one sample, sequenced in a study of blood T cell repertoires in COVID-19. Profiling relied on immunoSEQ multiplex PCR, and the TCRdb table lists in-frame clones only, not all of them. The sample lists about 130,000 clones, 85% occurring once. Sequencing was carried out using peripheral blood. The origin of the receptors is a woman over 75 with acute or convalescent COVID-19.

This clone was seen repeatedly, ten times or more. The chain links TRBV7-3 to TRBJ2-2; a possible D gene is TRBD2 (6 bases). Per germline, CDR1 SGHTA and CDR2 FQGTGA. V shed 1 base and J shed 4 bases, with 10 bases lying between them. The CDR3 totals 15 residues. The CDR3: CASSLRGDGTGELFF. CDR3 sequence (DNA): TGTGCCAGCAGCTTAAGGGGGGACGGCACCGGGGAGCTGTTTTTT.

The gene calls are TRBV19 and TRBJ1-1; D may be TRBD1 (5 bases). In germline, CDR1 is LNHDA, CDR2 SQIVND (reference sequence). The CDR3 runs 13 residues. V was shortened by 6 bases and J by 2 bases, with 10 bases between the two germline ends. Written as DNA, the CDR3 is TGTGCCAGTAGGGCCCAGGGAAACACTGAAGCTTTCTTT. Translating it yields CASRAQGNTEAFF.

This chain connects TRBV9 to TRBJ1-4; possible D gene TRBD1, 5 bases. The germline gives CDR1 SGDLS, CDR2 YYNGEE. V lost 4 bases, J lost 4 bases, and 17 bases lay in between. The CDR3 spans 16 residues. The CDR3 DNA is TGTGCCAGCAGCCGAAATACAGGTCGGGTTAATGAAAAACTGTTTTTT. It translates to CASSRNTGRVNEKLFF. Supplemented by reference TRBV9 and TRBJ1-4, the full variable domain reads DSGVTQTPKHLITATGQRVTLRCSPRSGDLSVYWYQQSLDQGLQFLIQYYNGEERAKGNILERFSAQQFPDLHSELNLSSLELGDSALYFCASSRNTGRVNEKLFFGSGTQLSVL.

This chain uses TRBV6-2 or TRBV6-3 with TRBJ1-5; 11 bases line up with TRBD1. With 2 bases clipped from V and 2 bases from J, the junction kept 2 bases outside the gene matches. The CDR3 is 16 residues long. The germline V gene encodes CDR1 MNHEY and CDR2 SVGEGT. For the CDR3, the DNA is TGTGCCAGCAGTTACGGGGACAGGGGGGGCAATCAGCCCCAGCATTTT. Its translation: CASSYGDRGGNQPQHF.

The rearrangement uses TRBV4-2 and TRBJ1-2; a possible D gene is TRBD1 (6 bases). Germline V lookup: CDR1 LGHNA, CDR2 YNFKEQ. V dropped 2 bases and J dropped 3 bases, with 16 bases sitting between them. The CDR3 sequence is 16 residues long. CDR3 nucleotides: TGTGCCAGCAGCCAAAGACAGGCGCAACGAGACTATGGCTACACCTTC. It codes for CASSQRQAQRDYGYTF.

The chain has TRBV2 and TRBJ2-5, with D possibly being TRBD2 (6 bases). The V end lost 1 base, the J end lost 1 base, and 13 bases lay between the germline ends. The CDR3 covers 16 residues. CDR1 and CDR2 from the germline V gene are SNHLY and FYNNEI. CDR3 loop: CASSEGRGSFQETQYF. CDR3 nucleotides: TGTGCCAGCAGTGAAGGCCGGGGGAGCTTCCAAGAGACCCAGTACTTC.

This clone has just a few counts. This chain links TRBV20-1 with TRBJ2-1; D perhaps matches TRBD2 (6 bases). This CDR3 is built from 11 residues. Germline lookup yields CDR1 DFQATT and CDR2 SNEGSKA (reference sequence). Trimming took off 3 bases at V and 7 bases at J, with 7 bases between the two ends. The CDR3 sequence is CSASGGNEQFF. The DNA of the CDR3 is TGCAGTGCTAGCGGGGGAAATGAGCAGTTCTTC.

The genes are TRBV18 and TRBJ2-5; 9 bases map to TRBD2. The V gene end was trimmed by 1 base and the J gene end by 2 bases; junction bases not matched to a gene: 2. This CDR3 is built from 15 residues. The germline gives CDR1 KGHSH, CDR2 LQKENI. CDR3: CASSPLAGAQETQYF. DNA for the CDR3: TGTGCCAGCTCACCACTAGCGGGGGCACAAGAGACCCAGTACTTC.

The chain is built from TRBV15 and TRBJ1-5; D is uncertain. The germline CDR1 and CDR2 sequences are LNHNV and YYDKDF (reference sequence). Trimming removed 3 bases at V and 0 bases at J, with 6 bases between. The CDR3 totals 14 residues. CDR3 DNA sequence: TGTGCCACCAGCAGCCCCAGTAGCAATCAGCCCCAGCATTTT. Amino acids: CATSSPSSNQPQHF.

The chain joins TRBV7-3 to TRBJ2-2; a possible D gene is TRBD2 (6 bases). Per germline, CDR1 SGHTA and CDR2 FQGTGA. The CDR3 is 16 amino acids. V lost 4 bases, J lost 4 bases, and 16 bases lay in between. The CDR3 region has the DNA TGTGCCAGCAGCTCCTTCGCGCGGGGTCTCACCGGGGAGCTGTTTTTT. This sequence encodes CASSSFARGLTGELFF.

This clone was counted a few times. The chain uses TRBV18 and TRBJ1-3; 8 bases agree with TRBD1. Germline CDR1 is KGHSH and CDR2 is LQKENI. Trimming removed 1 base from V and 7 bases from J; junction bases left unmatched: 3. The CDR3 contains 14 residues. In nucleotides, the CDR3 is TGTGCCAGCTCACCACAGGACAGGGTGAACACCATATATTTT. This translates into CASSPQDRVNTIYF.

This chain links TRBV4-1 with TRBJ2-1, with D perhaps TRBD1 (5 bases). The CDR3 is 14 residues long. Germline V CDR1 and CDR2: MGHRA, YSYEKL. Between the trimmed V and J ends, which lost 3 bases and 5 bases, there was a span of 11 bases. The CDR3 protein is CASSHPLRDNEQFF. For the CDR3, the DNA is TGCGCCAGCAGCCACCCGCTCAGGGACAATGAGCAGTTCTTC.

The chain carries TRBV7-6 and TRBJ1-3, with a tentative D call TRBD1 (6 bases). From germline, CDR1 is SGHVS and CDR2 FNYEAQ. Trimming removed 3 bases at V and 3 bases at J, with 15 bases between. This CDR3 is 16 amino acids long. The CDR3 sequence is CASSLGQGMIGNTIYF. The CDR3 coding sequence is TGTGCCAGCAGCTTGGGGCAGGGGATGATTGGAAACACCATATATTTT.

V and J are TRBV11-2 and TRBJ1-1; 8 bases map to TRBD1. Germline CDR1 is SGHAT and CDR2 is FQNNGV. V shed 5 bases and J 3 bases; nucleotides not matched to a gene: 2. This CDR3 has 13 amino acids. The CDR3 DNA is TGTGCCAGCAGCCGACAGGGGTACACTGAAGCTTTCTTT. This gives the protein CASSRQGYTEAFF.

This clone has a handful of counts. The chain carries TRBV18 and TRBJ1-1, with D tentatively TRBD1 (6 bases). The germline V gene has CDR1 KGHSH and CDR2 LQKENI. Trimming removed 3 bases at V and 0 bases at J, with 8 bases between. The CDR3 covers 14 residues. CDR3 region: CASSPRQVNTEAFF. CDR3 DNA: TGTGCCAGCTCACCCCGACAGGTGAACACTGAAGCTTTCTTT. The full variable domain, rest sourced from reference TRBV18 and TRBJ1-1, is NAGVMQNPRHLVRRRGQEARLRCSPMKGHSHVYWYRQLPEEGLKFMVYLQKENIIDESGMPKERFSAEFPKEGPSILRIQQVVRGDSAAYFCASSPRQVNTEAFFGQGTRLTVV.

Of note for this clone: Compared with germline, one end of the junction differs, possibly owing to a read error. This rearrangement joins TRBV6-1 to TRBJ1-2, with D hard to call. This CDR3 contains 15 residues. Germline V gene lookup returns CDR1 MNHNS and CDR2 SASEGT. The CDR3 here is CASSEGWRENYGYTF. CDR3 nucleotides: TGTGCCAGCAGCGAAGGATGGAGGGAAAACTATGGCTACACCTTC.

This chain joins TRBV9 and TRBJ1-1; TRBD1 aligns across 7 bases. The V segment lost 4 bases and the J segment 4 bases; nucleotides outside the gene matches: 7. This CDR3 spans 14 amino acids. Germline CDR1 and CDR2: SGDLS and YYNGEE. This CDR3 reads CASSPIQGSTEAFF. DNA of the CDR3: TGTGCCAGCAGCCCGATACAGGGGAGCACTGAAGCTTTCTTT.

This chain connects TRBV5-1 to TRBJ1-6, with D tentatively TRBD1 (5 bases). V shed 4 bases and J shed 7 bases, with 18 bases lying between them. The CDR3 totals 16 residues. Germline V CDR1 and CDR2: SGHRS, YFSETQ. CDR3 residues: CASSLLGRDTNSPLHF. The CDR3 DNA reads TGCGCCAGCAGCCTGCTGGGCAGGGATACAAATTCACCCCTCCACTTT.

The sample holds many counts of this clone. The CDR3: CASSARGQATNEKLFF. The CDR3 region has the DNA TGTGCCAGCAGCGCGAGAGGACAGGCAACTAATGAAAAACTGTTTTTT. The chain couples TRBV2 to TRBJ1-4; TRBD1 agrees at 7 bases. Unmatched junction bases numbered 7, after V lost 6 bases and J lost 0 bases. This CDR3 region has 16 residues. Germline V gene data show CDR1 as SNHLY and CDR2 as FYNNEI.

The rearrangement links TRBV10-3 to TRBJ1-5, with 7 bases that match TRBD1. This CDR3 spans 13 amino acids. V dropped 5 bases and J dropped 5; count of bases not matched to a gene: 3. Germline V lookup: CDR1 ENHRY, CDR2 SYGVKD. The DNA of the CDR3 is TGTGCCATCAGTCGAACAGGGGATCAGCCCCAGCATTTT. The encoded protein is CAISRTGDQPQHF.

V and J are TRBV23-1 and TRBJ1-6, with unresolved D. TRBV23-1 is an open reading frame, and its role is uncertain. V dropped 4 bases and J dropped 7 bases, with 11 bases sitting between them. This CDR3 region has 14 residues. As DNA, the CDR3 is TGCGCCAGCAGTCCCTATAGGAGGAATTCACCCCTCCACTTT. Its translation is CASSPYRRNSPLHF.

The chain recombines TRBV5-6 with TRBJ1-1; D may be TRBD1 (6 bases). This CDR3 is built from 12 residues. Trimming stripped 4 bases from V and 7 bases from J, with 11 bases between. Germline V gene data show CDR1 as SGHDT and CDR2 as YYEEEE. In DNA form, the CDR3 reads TGTGCCAGCAGCCGTGAACAGGGTGAAGCTTTCTTT. Amino acid sequence: CASSREQGEAFF.

The rearrangement uses TRBV5-1 and TRBJ2-1; a possible D gene is TRBD2 (6 bases). Deletions cut 0 bases from V and 2 bases from J, with 9 bases between. CDR1 and CDR2 from the germline V gene are SGHRS and YFSETQ. This CDR3 region has 15 residues. The CDR3, as DNA: TGCGCCAGCAGCTTGGAAGCGGGCCCCTACAATGAGCAGTTCTTC. It is translated as CASSLEAGPYNEQFF.

The genes are TRBV3-1 (or the pseudogene TRBV3-2) and TRBJ2-3; weak D call: TRBD1 (5 bases). The CDR3 consists of 14 residues. Germline CDR1 LGHDT, CDR2 YNNKEL (reference sequence). Trimming stripped 3 bases from V and 4 bases from J, with 11 bases between. The CDR3 region has the DNA TGTGCCAGCAGCCATCTAGGGGAACCAGATACGCAGTATTTT. This sequence encodes CASSHLGEPDTQYF.

This chain connects TRBV6-4 to TRBJ1-1, with 7 bases fitting TRBD1. The CDR3 has 15 amino acids. The V gene's germline CDR1 is MRHNA and CDR2 SNTAGT. With V trimmed by 6 bases and J by 5 bases, 12 bases remained unmatched. CDR3 region: CASSETVTGKTEAFF. The CDR3 nucleotides read TGTGCCAGCAGCGAAACCGTGACAGGGAAGACTGAAGCTTTCTTT.

This chain connects TRBV10-3 to TRBJ2-7; 8 bases match TRBD2. The V and J ends lost 10 bases and 7 bases, in that order; junction bases with no gene match: 12. Germline V gene lookup returns CDR1 ENHRY and CDR2 SYGVKD. CDR3 length equals 13 residues. The CDR3 DNA reads TGTGCCACCGAGGTTAGCGGGGCTAAGGAGCAGTACTTC. Amino acids: CATEVSGAKEQYF.